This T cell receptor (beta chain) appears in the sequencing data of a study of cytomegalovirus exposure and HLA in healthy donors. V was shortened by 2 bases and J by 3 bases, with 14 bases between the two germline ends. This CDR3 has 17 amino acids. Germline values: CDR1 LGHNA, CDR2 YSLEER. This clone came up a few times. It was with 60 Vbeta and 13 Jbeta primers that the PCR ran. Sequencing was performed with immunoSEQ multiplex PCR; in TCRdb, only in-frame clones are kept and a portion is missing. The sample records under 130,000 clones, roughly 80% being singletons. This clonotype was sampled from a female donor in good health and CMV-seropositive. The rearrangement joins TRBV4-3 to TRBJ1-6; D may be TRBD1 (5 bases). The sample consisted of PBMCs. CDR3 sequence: CASSQRQGSGYNSPLHF. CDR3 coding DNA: TGCGCCAGCAGCCAACGTCAGGGCTCAGGCTATAATTCACCCCTCCACTTT.